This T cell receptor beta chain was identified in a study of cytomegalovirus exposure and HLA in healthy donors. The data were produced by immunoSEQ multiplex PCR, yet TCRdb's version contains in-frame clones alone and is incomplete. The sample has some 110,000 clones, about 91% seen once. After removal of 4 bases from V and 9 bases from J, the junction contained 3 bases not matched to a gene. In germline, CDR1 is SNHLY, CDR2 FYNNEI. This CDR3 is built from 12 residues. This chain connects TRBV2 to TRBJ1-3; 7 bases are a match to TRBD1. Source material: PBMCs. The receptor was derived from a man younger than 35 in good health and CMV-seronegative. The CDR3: CASSGDSTTIYF. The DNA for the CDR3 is TGTGCCAGCAGTGGGGACAGTACCACCATATATTTT.